This record looks at one TCR beta chain sequence and its context. The data were obtained in a study of blood T cells in healthy people across ages. Every donor provided 7.5 to 10 milliliters of peripheral blood. PCR was performed a second time for 7 to 11 cycles using a sample-barcoded 5' primer and a J-beta primer mix. TCRdb called the 5' RACE reads again in MiXCR, with one record for every CDR3 protein. Counted here are about 570,000 distinct CDR3 sequences, approximately 25% occurring once; the ten biggest clones make up roughly 18%. The CDR3 is made up of 16 amino acids. Per germline, CDR1 SGHAT and CDR2 FQNNGV.

The receptor was derived from a woman between 65 and 79 years old in good health. The V and J genes are TRBV11-2 and TRBJ2-5; 8 bases are a match to TRBD2. The end of the DNA fits TRBJ2-7 better, so the J call may be wrong. The sequencing input was blood. The CDR3: CASSPPGVAGWNEQYF. CDR3 bases: TGTGCCAGCAGCCCCCCGGGGGTAGCGGGGTGGAACGAGCAGTACTTC.